This T cell receptor beta chain emerged from a study of human T cells and chemical hapten exposure. This clonotype turned up a few times. The time point denotes: patch test 2, 6 weeks after DPC sensitization. Indicated treatment: therapeutic diphenylcyclopropenone sensitization with weekly scalp DPC. TCRdb fed the RACE reads into MiXCR, producing one record per CDR3 protein. The sample carries roughly 140,000 distinct CDR3 sequences, roughly 12% recorded once. Trimming pared 7 bases from V and 0 bases from J, leaving 26 bases between. The CDR3 extends over 19 amino acids. V is TRBV12-3 or TRBV12-4 and J is TRBJ2-3; D might be TRBD2 (6 bases). Specimen: whole blood, collected in connection with sensitization to the hapten diphenylcyclopropenone (DPC). This TCR was sampled from a woman in her forties or fifties with alopecia areata. Some clones in this sample may be carry-over from other donors' samples. This CDR3 is CASNHGELRDSLSTDTQYF. The DNA of the CDR3 is TGTGCCAGCAACCATGGAGAGTTAAGGGACTCCCTTAGCACAGATACGCAGTATTTT.